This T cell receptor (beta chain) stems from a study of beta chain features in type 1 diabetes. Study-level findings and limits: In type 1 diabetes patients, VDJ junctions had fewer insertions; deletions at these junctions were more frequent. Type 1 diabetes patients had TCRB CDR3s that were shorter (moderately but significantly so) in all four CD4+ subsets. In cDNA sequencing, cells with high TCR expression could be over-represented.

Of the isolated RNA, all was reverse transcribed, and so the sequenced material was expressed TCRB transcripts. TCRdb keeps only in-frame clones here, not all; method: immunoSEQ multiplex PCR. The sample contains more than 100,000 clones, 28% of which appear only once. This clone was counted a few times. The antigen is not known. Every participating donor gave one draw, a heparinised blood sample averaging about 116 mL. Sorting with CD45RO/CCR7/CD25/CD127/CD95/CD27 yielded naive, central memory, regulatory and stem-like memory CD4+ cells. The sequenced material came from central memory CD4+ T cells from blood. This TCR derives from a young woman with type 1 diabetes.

The CDR3 bases are TGTGCCAGCAGCCCACTAGCGGGAAGGGTTGCCGGGGAGCTGTTTTTT. It yields the protein CASSPLAGRVAGELFF. This rearrangement joins TRBV9 to TRBJ2-2; 10 bases agree with TRBD2. The germline V gene encodes CDR1 SGDLS and CDR2 YYNGEE. J was trimmed by 6 bases and V by 4 bases; bases with no gene match: 9. This CDR3 region has 16 residues. The variable domain in full, completed from reference TRBV9 and TRBJ2-2, reads DSGVTQTPKHLITATGQRVTLRCSPRSGDLSVYWYQQSLDQGLQFLIQYYNGEERAKGNILERFSAQQFPDLHSELNLSSLELGDSALYFCASSPLAGRVAGELFFGEGSRLTVL.